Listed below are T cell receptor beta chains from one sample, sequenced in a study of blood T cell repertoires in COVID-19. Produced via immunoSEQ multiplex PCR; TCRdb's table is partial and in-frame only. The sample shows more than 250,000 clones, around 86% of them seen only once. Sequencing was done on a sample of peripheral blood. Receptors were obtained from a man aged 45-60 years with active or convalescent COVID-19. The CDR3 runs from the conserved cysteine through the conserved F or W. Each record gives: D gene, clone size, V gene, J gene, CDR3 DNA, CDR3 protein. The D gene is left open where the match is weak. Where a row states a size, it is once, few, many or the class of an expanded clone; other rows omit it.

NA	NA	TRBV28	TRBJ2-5	TGTGCCAGCAGGGTTGGAGGTTTCCAAGAGACCCAGTACTTC	CASRVGGFQETQYF
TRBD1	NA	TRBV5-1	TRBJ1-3	TGCGCCAGCAGCCCGGACAGGGTAGACACCATATATTTT	CASSPDRVDTIYF
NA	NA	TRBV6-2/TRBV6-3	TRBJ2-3	TGTGCCAGCAGTTATGATCTACGGGACACCAGCACAGATACGCAGTATTTT	CASSYDLRDTSTDTQYF
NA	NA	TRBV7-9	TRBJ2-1	TGTGCCAGCAGCTCATATGGGACTCGGGATATCAATGAGCAGTTCTTC	CASSSYGTRDINEQFF
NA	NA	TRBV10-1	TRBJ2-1	TGCGCCAGCAGTGTTTGGGGAGACATCCTGGAAACGGAGCAGTTCTTC	CASSVWGDILETEQFF
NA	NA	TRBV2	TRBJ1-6	TGTGCCAGCAGCTTATACGCCGTGCAGAATTCACCCCTCCACTTT	CASSLYAVQNSPLHF
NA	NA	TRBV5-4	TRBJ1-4	TGTGCCAGCAGCGGTTCGGGGGGAGGTGAAAAACTGTTTTTT	CASSGSGGGEKLFF
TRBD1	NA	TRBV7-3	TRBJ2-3	TGTGCCAGCAGCATCGGGACAGGGGGTTCGGGTACGCAGTATTTT	CASSIGTGGSGTQYF
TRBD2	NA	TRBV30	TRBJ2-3	TGTGCCTGGAGTAGCTTTCGAGGACTAGGCTTCTCTAGCACAGATACGCAGTATTTT	CAWSSFRGLGFSSTDTQYF
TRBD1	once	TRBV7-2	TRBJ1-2	TGTGCCAGCAGCAAGGGGACAGGGGATGGCTACACCTTC	CASSKGTGDGYTF
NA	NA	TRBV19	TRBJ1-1	TGTGCCAGTAGACCCGGGACTGTGAACACTGAAGCTTTCTTT	CASRPGTVNTEAFF
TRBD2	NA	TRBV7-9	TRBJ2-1	TGTGCCAGCAGTCGATTAAGCGGGGGGAGCGGCAATGAGCAGTTCTTC	CASSRLSGGSGNEQFF
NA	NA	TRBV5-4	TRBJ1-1	TGTGCCAGCAGCTTGGGGTACGGGAACACTGAAGCTTTCTTT	CASSLGYGNTEAFF
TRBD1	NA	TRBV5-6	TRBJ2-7	TGTGCCAGCAGCCCGGGACAGGACTCCTACGAGCAGTACTTC	CASSPGQDSYEQYF
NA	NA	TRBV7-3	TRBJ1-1	TGTGCCAGCGGCTTAAAAGGTGAGGGTGAAGCTTTCTTT	CASGLKGEGEAFF
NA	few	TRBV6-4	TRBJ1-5	TGTGCCAGCGTCCTAAGACACCCCAATCAGCCCCAGCATTTT	CASVLRHPNQPQHF
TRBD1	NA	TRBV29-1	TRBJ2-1	TGCAGCGTCGATGGACAGGGCCCCTACAATGAGCAGTTCTTC	CSVDGQGPYNEQFF
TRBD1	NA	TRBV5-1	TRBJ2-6	TGCGCCAGCAGCCTGATTGGACAGGCTGGGGCCAACGTCCTGACTTTC	CASSLIGQAGANVLTF
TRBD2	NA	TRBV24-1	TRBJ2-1	TGTGCCACCAGTGACGGACTAGCGGGAGGGGGTGAGCAGTTCTTC	CATSDGLAGGGEQFF
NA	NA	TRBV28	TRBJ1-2	TGTGCCAGCACTACTTCGAGCGGGGCAGATGGCTACACCTTC	CASTTSSGADGYTF
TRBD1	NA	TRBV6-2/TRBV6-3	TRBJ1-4	TGTGCCAGCAGTTCCGGGACAGGGGCCGCAACTAATGAAAAACTGTTTTTT	CASSSGTGAATNEKLFF
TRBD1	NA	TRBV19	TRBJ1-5	TGTGCCAGTACCACCGGGACAGAGAGTAATCAGCCCCAGCATTTT	CASTTGTESNQPQHF
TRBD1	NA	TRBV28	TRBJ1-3	TGTGCCAGCACCGTAGACAGGGTACCCGGAAACACCATATATTTT	CASTVDRVPGNTIYF
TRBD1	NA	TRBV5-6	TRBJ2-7	TGTGCCAGCAGCTTGGCCCCCGGACAGGGGAACTACGAGCAGTACTTC	CASSLAPGQGNYEQYF
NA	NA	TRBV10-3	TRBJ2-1	TGTGCCATCAGTGAGTCACGTCCGGGGATGCAGTTCTTC	CAISESRPGMQFF
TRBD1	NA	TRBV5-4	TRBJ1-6	TGTGCCAGCAGCTTCACAACAGGGGTGTCACCCCTCCACTTT	CASSFTTGVSPLHF
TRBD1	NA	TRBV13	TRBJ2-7	TGTGCCAGCAGCGTCGGACAGGGCTCCTACGAGCAGTACTTC	CASSVGQGSYEQYF
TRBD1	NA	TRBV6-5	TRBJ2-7	TGTGCCAGCAGTTACTCGCGACAGGGCGTCGGCGAGCAGTACTTC	CASSYSRQGVGEQYF
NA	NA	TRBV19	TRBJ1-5	TGTGCCAGTGAGACGGGGGAAAAGGGCCAGCCCCAGCATTTT	CASETGEKGQPQHF
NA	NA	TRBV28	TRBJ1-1	TGTGCCAGCAGTTTCATAGGGGATGGAAACACTGAAGCTTTCTTT	CASSFIGDGNTEAFF
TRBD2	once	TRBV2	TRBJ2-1	TGTGCCAGCAGTGAGGCACTAGCGGGAGGCAGCAAGTTCTTC	CASSEALAGGSKFF
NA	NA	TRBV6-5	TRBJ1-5	TGTGCCAGCTCTGGGCGCCCCAAAGAGCCCCAGCATTTT	CASSGRPKEPQHF
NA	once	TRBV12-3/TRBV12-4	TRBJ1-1	TGTGCCAGCAGTCAAACACGGGGTAGTGAAGCTTTCTTT	CASSQTRGSEAFF
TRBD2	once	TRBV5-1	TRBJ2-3	TGCGCCAGCAGGCGACTAGCGGGAGGGAGCACAGATACGCAGTATTTT	CASRRLAGGSTDTQYF
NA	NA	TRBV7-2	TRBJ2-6	TGTGCCAGCAGCCCCAAGGGGCGGAGCCGCTCTGGGGCCAACGTCCTGACTTTC	CASSPKGRSRSGANVLTF
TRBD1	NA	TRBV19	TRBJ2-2	TGTGCCAGTAGTATGACAGGGTTGTATTCCGGGGAGCTGTTTTTT	CASSMTGLYSGELFF
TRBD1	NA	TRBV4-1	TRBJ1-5	TGCGCCAGCAGCCAAGATAGGACAGGGTCGCCTGAGAATCAGCCCCAGCATTTT	CASSQDRTGSPENQPQHF
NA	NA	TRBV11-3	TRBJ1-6	TGTGCCAGCAGCTTTGGCCAGGGATCACCCCTCCACTTT	CASSFGQGSPLHF
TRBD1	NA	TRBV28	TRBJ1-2	TGTGCCAGCAGTCCTAGTCAGGGGGGACGCCCTTATGGCTACACCTTC	CASSPSQGGRPYGYTF
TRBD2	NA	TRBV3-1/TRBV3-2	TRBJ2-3	TGTGCCAGCAGCCCGCGACTAGCGAGTAGCACAGATACGCAGTATTTT	CASSPRLASSTDTQYF
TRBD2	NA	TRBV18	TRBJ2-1	TGTGCCAGCTCACCAAGTAGCGGGAGTGGTAATGAGCAGTTCTTC	CASSPSSGSGNEQFF
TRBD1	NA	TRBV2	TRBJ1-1	TGTGCCAGCAGACCCCTTGGACAGGGGATGAACACTGAAGCTTTCTTT	CASRPLGQGMNTEAFF
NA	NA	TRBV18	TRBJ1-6	TGTGCCAGCTCACCAGCCGACAGGTTATCTTCACCCCTCCACTTT	CASSPADRLSSPLHF
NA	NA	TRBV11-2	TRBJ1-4	TGTGCCAGCAGCCCGGGCCCCAACAGAGGGCGGAATGAAAAACTGTTTTTT	CASSPGPNRGRNEKLFF
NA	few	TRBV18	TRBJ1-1	TGTGCCAGCTCTCAACAGGGTGCAGGGAACACTGAAGCTTTCTTT	CASSQQGAGNTEAFF
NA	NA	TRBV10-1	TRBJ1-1	TGCGCCAGCAGTGCGCCCGGGACACGAATGAACACTGAAGCTTTCTTT	CASSAPGTRMNTEAFF
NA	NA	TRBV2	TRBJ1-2	TGTGCCAGCAGTGAACAAGGGGTCGGCTACACCTTC	CASSEQGVGYTF
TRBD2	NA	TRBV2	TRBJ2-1	TGTGCCAGTAGGGTGGCACTAGCGGGAGACAATGAGCAGTTCTTC	CASRVALAGDNEQFF
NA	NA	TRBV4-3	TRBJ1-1	TGCGCCAGCAGCCAAGATACGGTGAACACTGAAGCTTTCTTT	CASSQDTVNTEAFF
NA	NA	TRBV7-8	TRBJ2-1	TGTGCCAGCACCGGGCCTGGGGGGAATGAGCAGTTCTTC	CASTGPGGNEQFF